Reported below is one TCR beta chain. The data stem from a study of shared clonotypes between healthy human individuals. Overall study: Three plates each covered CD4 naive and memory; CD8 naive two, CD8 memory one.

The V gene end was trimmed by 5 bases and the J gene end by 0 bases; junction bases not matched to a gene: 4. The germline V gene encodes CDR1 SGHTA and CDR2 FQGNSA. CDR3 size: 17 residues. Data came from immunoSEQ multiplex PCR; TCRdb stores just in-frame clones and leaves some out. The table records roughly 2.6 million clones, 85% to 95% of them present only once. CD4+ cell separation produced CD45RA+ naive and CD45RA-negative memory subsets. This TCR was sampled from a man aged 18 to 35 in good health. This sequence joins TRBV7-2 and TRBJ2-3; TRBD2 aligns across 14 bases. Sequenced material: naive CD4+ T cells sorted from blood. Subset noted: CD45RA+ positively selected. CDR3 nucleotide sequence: TGTGCCAGCAGCGAAGGACTAGCGGGGGGTAGCACAGATACGCAGTATTTT. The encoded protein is CASSEGLAGGSTDTQYF.